The present entry profiles one T cell receptor beta chain with its context. What it binds is not known. The sample originates from a study of cytomegalovirus exposure and HLA in healthy donors. Study findings and constraints: Some TCR beta chains (over 150 of them) were listed as cytomegalovirus-associated. Both high specificity and high sensitivity reportedly marked the classifier's diagnosis of cytomegalovirus status. In the 130 or so validation repertoires, approximately 94% of cluster scores exceeded 0, per a later analysis.

This CDR3 has 15 amino acids. Germline loops: CDR1 MGHRA, CDR2 YSYEKL. V shed 3 bases and J shed 7 bases, with 13 bases lying between them. Profiled with immunoSEQ multiplex PCR; TCRdb holds only in-frame clones, not every one. The sample consists of around 75,000 clones, roughly 80% of them appearing once. This TCR was recovered from a young man in good health and CMV-seronegative. Sequences were obtained from PBMCs. J is TRBJ1-6 and V is TRBV4-1; a possible D gene is TRBD1 (5 bases). The CDR3 bases are TGCGCCAGCAGCCATCCGACGGGGGGAAATTCACCCCTCCACTTT. This encodes CASSHPTGGNSPLHF.